This is a list of T cell receptor beta chains from one sample in a study of cytomegalovirus exposure and HLA in healthy donors. Sequenced by immunoSEQ multiplex PCR; TCRdb stores in-frame clones only, minus some. Here the sample spans some 200,000 clones, 75% to 85% being singletons. Sequencing input: PBMCs. The origin of the receptors is a young woman in good health and CMV-seropositive. Both conserved end residues are part of each CDR3. D genes are given only for firm matches. Clone size is shown for a subset of rows, as once, few, many or a class of expanded clone.

cdr3_aa	cdr3_nt	clone_size	v_call	j_call	d_call
CASSLAKLAVTEAFF	TGTGCCAGCAGCTTAGCGAAGTTGGCCGTCACTGAAGCTTTCTTT	NA	TRBV11-1	TRBJ1-1	NA
CASSLGTDTYEQYF	TGTGCCAGCAGCTTAGGCACTGATACCTACGAGCAGTACTTC	NA	TRBV11-2	TRBJ2-7	NA
CASSSRDGLAGSFTGELFF	TGTGCCAGCAGCTCTCGGGACGGACTAGCGGGATCCTTCACCGGGGAGCTGTTTTTT	NA	TRBV7-9	TRBJ2-2	TRBD2
CSVGARGLSTEAFF	TGCAGCGTTGGAGCCAGGGGGCTGAGCACTGAAGCTTTCTTT	NA	TRBV29-1	TRBJ1-1	TRBD1
CAWSDGRSYGYTF	TGTGCCTGGAGTGACGGTCGGAGCTATGGCTACACCTTC	NA	TRBV30	TRBJ1-2	NA
CASSSPITHEQFF	TGTGCCAGCAGTTCGCCAATAACTCATGAGCAGTTCTTC	NA	TRBV6-5	TRBJ2-1	NA
CASSLTITGGNYGYTF	TGCGCCAGCAGCTTAACTATTACAGGGGGTAACTATGGCTACACCTTC	NA	TRBV5-1	TRBJ1-2	TRBD1
CASSRGEGGEQYF	TGTGCCAGCAGTCGAGGTGAAGGCGGCGAGCAGTACTTC	NA	TRBV6-5	TRBJ2-7	NA
CASSLTGLTDTQYF	TGTGCCAGCAGTTTGACAGGGCTAACAGATACGCAGTATTTT	once	TRBV28	TRBJ2-3	TRBD1
CASTEDRGQEKLFF	TGTGCCAGCACCGAGGACAGGGGGCAGGAAAAACTGTTTTTT	once	TRBV28	TRBJ1-4	TRBD1
CASSGLGEEGQPQHF	TGTGCCAGCAGTGGTCTAGGGGAGGAGGGTCAGCCCCAGCATTTT	NA	TRBV2	TRBJ1-5	NA
CASSQERGVTYNEQFF	TGTGCCAGCAGCCAAGAAAGGGGCGTAACCTACAATGAGCAGTTCTTC	NA	TRBV4-2	TRBJ2-1	NA
CASSLDFLSSYEQYF	TGTGCCAGCAGCTTGGACTTCCTTAGCTCCTACGAGCAGTACTTC	NA	TRBV5-8	TRBJ2-7	NA
CASSSGLVGLTSSVPYNEQFF	TGTGCCAGCAGTTCTGGGTTGGTGGGACTAACCTCCTCCGTCCCTTACAATGAGCAGTTCTTC	few	TRBV27	TRBJ2-1	TRBD2
CASSFSGTDTEAFF	TGCGCCAGCAGCTTTTCCGGGACAGACACTGAAGCTTTCTTT	once	TRBV5-1	TRBJ1-1	TRBD1
CASRKQGAVETQYF	TGTGCCAGCAGGAAACAGGGGGCTGTAGAGACCCAGTACTTC	NA	TRBV11-2	TRBJ2-5	TRBD1
CASSSAGSSYNEQFF	TGTGCCAGCAGCTCAGCGGGAAGCTCCTACAATGAGCAGTTCTTC	NA	TRBV9	TRBJ2-1	TRBD2
CASSPEGRGRATQYF	TGCGCCAGCAGCCCCGAAGGGCGGGGGAGGGCGACCCAGTACTTC	NA	TRBV5-1	TRBJ2-5	TRBD2
CASSGRGSGNTIYF	TGTGCCAGCTCCGGCAGGGGGTCTGGAAACACCATATATTTT	NA	TRBV2	TRBJ1-3	TRBD1
CASSGRAGDGEQYF	TGTGCCAGCAGTGGTCGGGCAGGGGATGGCGAGCAGTACTTC	NA	TRBV6-1	TRBJ2-7	NA
CASHPQGSYGYTF	TGTGCCAGCCATCCCCAGGGTTCCTATGGCTACACCTTC	NA	TRBV6-5	TRBJ1-2	NA
CASSLYNEQFF	TGTGCCAGCAGTCTTTACAATGAGCAGTTCTTC	NA	TRBV28	TRBJ2-1	NA
CASSSRGSQETQYF	TGTGCCAGCAGCTCCAGGGGTTCGCAAGAGACCCAGTACTTC	few	TRBV7-2	TRBJ2-5	NA
CASSARQGPNYGYTF	TGTGCCAGCAGCGCGCGACAGGGCCCTAACTATGGCTACACCTTC	NA	TRBV11-2	TRBJ1-2	TRBD1
CSTYSGTKLEAFF	TGCAGCACATACTCCGGGACAAAGCTTGAAGCTTTCTTT	NA	TRBV29-1	TRBJ1-1	NA
CAWSRGLLSYNEQFF	TGTGCCTGGAGTCGAGGACTCCTATCATACAATGAGCAGTTCTTC	once	TRBV30	TRBJ2-1	NA
CATSGSPTGELFF	TGTGCCACCTCCGGGTCCCCCACCGGGGAGCTGTTTTTT	once	TRBV10-3	TRBJ2-2	NA
CASLQMAGGYNEQFF	TGTGCCAGCTTACAGATGGCAGGGGGGTACAATGAGCAGTTCTTC	NA	TRBV27	TRBJ2-1	NA
CASRGQGPNTEAFF	TGTGCCAGCAGGGGACAGGGACCGAACACTGAAGCTTTCTTT	NA	TRBV6-1	TRBJ1-1	TRBD1
CASGPGDRVSQPQHF	TGTGCCAGTGGGCCTGGGGACAGGGTCTCTCAGCCCCAGCATTTT	NA	TRBV19	TRBJ1-5	TRBD1
CAWSVTQGPGNTIYF	TGTGCCTGGAGTGTAACACAGGGTCCTGGAAACACCATATATTTT	NA	TRBV30	TRBJ1-3	NA
CASSEIDFLYEQYF	TGTGCCAGCAGTGAAATAGACTTTCTCTACGAGCAGTACTTC	NA	TRBV6-1	TRBJ2-7	NA
CAGGTSRETQYF	TGTGCCGGCGGGACTAGCCGAGAGACCCAGTACTTC	NA	TRBV2	TRBJ2-5	TRBD2
CASKTGGVATEAFF	TGTGCCAGCAAGACAGGGGGCGTTGCCACTGAAGCTTTCTTT	NA	TRBV28	TRBJ1-1	TRBD1
CASSLVGGGDTGELFF	TGTGCCAGCAGCTTAGTAGGAGGAGGGGACACCGGGGAGCTGTTTTTT	NA	TRBV7-2	TRBJ2-2	NA
CAWGGGTQETQYF	TGTGCCTGGGGGGGCGGAACCCAAGAGACCCAGTACTTC	NA	TRBV30	TRBJ2-5	NA
CAWKLTGGELFF	TGTGCCTGGAAACTGACGGGAGGGGAGCTGTTTTTT	NA	TRBV30	TRBJ2-2	NA
CASSSQYESTGAQFF	TGTGCCAGCAGTTCTCAATATGAAAGTACAGGGGCGCAGTTCTTC	NA	TRBV27	TRBJ2-1	TRBD1
CASRAGTVKDEQFF	TGTGCCAGCCGGGCCGGGACAGTCAAGGATGAGCAGTTCTTC	once	TRBV6-5	TRBJ2-1	TRBD1
CATHGTLNTEAFF	TGTGCCACCCACGGGACACTAAACACTGAAGCTTTCTTT	NA	TRBV27	TRBJ1-1	NA
CASSLGTGGHNEQFF	TGCGCCAGCAGCTTAGGGACAGGGGGCCACAATGAGCAGTTCTTC	NA	TRBV5-1	TRBJ2-1	TRBD1
CSVGTGGAFFSGGYTF	TGCAGCGTTGGGACAGGGGGCGCGTTTTTTTCGGGTGGCTACACCTTC	NA	TRBV29-1	TRBJ1-2	TRBD1
CASSLGVQTNEKLFF	TGCGCCAGCAGCTTAGGTGTACAGACTAATGAAAAACTGTTTTTT	NA	TRBV5-1	TRBJ1-4	NA
CASSSGTGGTGELFF	TGTGCCAGCAGCTCCGGGACAGGGGGGACCGGGGAGCTGTTTTTT	NA	TRBV9	TRBJ2-2	TRBD1
CASSSYRGLDTEAFF	TGTGCCAGCAGCTCATACAGGGGTCTCGACACTGAAGCTTTCTTT	NA	TRBV13	TRBJ1-1	TRBD1
CASSSDRILYEQYF	TGTGCCAGCAGCTCTGACAGGATCCTCTACGAGCAGTACTTC	NA	TRBV5-6	TRBJ2-7	NA
CASTGGERYEQYF	TGTGCCAGTACAGGGGGAGAGCGCTACGAGCAGTACTTC	NA	TRBV19	TRBJ2-7	TRBD1
CASSLELADLRTDTQYF	TGTGCCAGCAGCTTGGAACTAGCGGACCTCCGCACAGATACGCAGTATTTT	NA	TRBV7-9	TRBJ2-3	TRBD2
CASNHRGPGELFF	TGTGCCAGCAACCACAGGGGGCCCGGGGAGCTGTTTTTT	NA	TRBV5-6	TRBJ2-2	TRBD1
CASSLGAGRKDGYTF	TGTGCCAGCAGTTTAGGAGCAGGGCGGAAGGATGGCTACACCTTC	NA	TRBV28	TRBJ1-2	NA
CSAIDRGYTF	TGCAGTGCTATTGACAGGGGCTACACCTTC	NA	TRBV20-1	TRBJ1-2	NA
CASVPQGVPGELFF	TGTGCTAGTGTCCCGCAGGGGGTCCCCGGGGAGCTGTTTTTT	NA	TRBV12-5	TRBJ2-2	TRBD1
CASSRQGTEAFF	TGTGCCAGCAGCCGACAGGGTACTGAAGCTTTCTTT	few	TRBV9	TRBJ1-1	TRBD1
CASSLGTDYFRAFF	TGCGCCAGCAGCTTGGGTACAGACTATTTTCGAGCTTTCTTT	NA	TRBV5-1	TRBJ1-1	NA
CASSQDPGLAGRAKTSDTQYF	TGCGCCAGCAGCCAAGACCCGGGACTAGCGGGACGAGCAAAGACCTCAGATACGCAGTATTTT	NA	TRBV4-1	TRBJ2-3	TRBD2
CACLRRGGTNTEAFF	TGTGCCTGCCTCCGCCGGGGGGGCACGAACACTGAAGCTTTCTTT	once	TRBV19	TRBJ1-1	NA
CASSPTGRSGGYTF	TGTGCCAGCAGCCCCACAGGGCGGTCGGGAGGCTACACCTTC	NA	TRBV7-9	TRBJ1-2	NA
CATQASGRYYNEQFF	TGTGCCACCCAAGCTAGCGGGAGGTACTACAATGAGCAGTTCTTC	NA	TRBV27	TRBJ2-1	TRBD2
CSVIHPSDRLEQETQYF	TGCAGCGTAATTCACCCTAGCGATCGTCTCGAACAAGAGACCCAGTACTTC	NA	TRBV29-1	TRBJ2-5	NA